The following is a TCR beta chain sequence with its context. Its target is not known. This sample stems from a study of PD-1 blockade in classical Hodgkin lymphoma. General observations from the study: TCR diversity in CD4+, not CD8+, cells rose significantly by C4D1.

Following autologous stem cell transplantation, relapse occurred in every patient, and exposure to brentuximab vedotin varied. Method: immunoSEQ multiplex PCR; TCRdb's copy keeps in-frame clones and lacks some. The sample carries 20,000 to 25,000 clones, approximately 70% recorded once. The starting material was peripheral blood mononuclear cells (PBMCs), obtained at baseline. The TCR originated in a human donor with classical Hodgkin lymphoma.

CDR3 DNA sequence: TGTGCCAGCAGCTCGGCCTACGAGCAGTACTTC. Protein sequence: CASSSAYEQYF. The chain combines TRBV7-9 with TRBJ2-7; D is unresolved. This CDR3 has 11 residues. The V and J ends lost 4 bases and 2 bases respectively, with 3 bases between them. Germline V gene data show CDR1 as SEHNR and CDR2 as FQNEAQ (reference sequence).